The rows below give T cell receptor beta chains drawn from one sample of a study of cytomegalovirus exposure and HLA in healthy donors. Profiling relied on immunoSEQ multiplex PCR, and the TCRdb table lists in-frame clones only, not all of them. The repertoire includes approximately 100,000 clones, roughly 82% of them detected once, and under 2% sits in the top ten. What was sequenced was PBMCs. These TCRs come from a man in his forties or fifties in good health and CMV-seronegative. The CDR3 runs from the conserved cysteine through the conserved F or W. The order of the fields is V gene, clone size, J gene, D gene, CDR3 DNA, CDR3 protein. D genes are given only for firm matches. Size is omitted from some rows. Given values are once, few, many or a class for expanded clones.

>TRBV14|.|TRBJ2-1|TRBD2
TGTGCCAGCAGCCTTGGCTGGCGGGGGGCCTACAATGAGCAGTTCTTC
CASSLGWRGAYNEQFF
>TRBV19|.|TRBJ1-5|.
TGTGCCAGTAGTATCCGAAGGGGCGTTAGCAATCAGCCCCAGCATTTT
CASSIRRGVSNQPQHF
>TRBV5-1|.|TRBJ2-1|.
TGCGCCAGCAGCTCCCCACAGGGCACCGATGAGCAGTTCTTC
CASSSPQGTDEQFF
>TRBV6-5|.|TRBJ1-6|TRBD1
TGTGCCAGCACCAGGGACAGCCTAAATTCACCCCTCCACTTT
CASTRDSLNSPLHF
>TRBV30|.|TRBJ2-1|.
TGTGCCTGGAGTCAGCTAGATGAGCAGTTCTTC
CAWSQLDEQFF
>TRBV10-1|.|TRBJ2-2|TRBD2
TGCGCCAGCAGTCCTACTAGCGGGCTGAACACCGGGGAGCTGTTTTTT
CASSPTSGLNTGELFF
>TRBV4-1|few|TRBJ2-1|TRBD2
TGCGCCAGCAGCCAAAGACTAGCGGGGGTCCACAATGAGCAGTTCTTC
CASSQRLAGVHNEQFF
>TRBV5-1|.|TRBJ2-2|TRBD1
TGCGCCAGCAGCTTGGTTGGGACAGGGGGCGCGAACACCGGGGAGCTGTTTTTT
CASSLVGTGGANTGELFF
>TRBV30|.|TRBJ2-3|TRBD2
TGTGCCTGGAGCCCCACCCTAGCGGACACAGATACGCAGTATTTT
CAWSPTLADTDTQYF
>TRBV5-4|.|TRBJ1-2|TRBD1
TGTGCCAGCACCGAGGACAGGGGGCTTGGCTATGGCTACACCTTC
CASTEDRGLGYGYTF
>TRBV11-2|.|TRBJ2-3|TRBD2
TGTGCCAGCAGCCTCGGACTAGCGGGGGCCCTTGACCGAGATACGCAGTATTTT
CASSLGLAGALDRDTQYF
>TRBV16|.|TRBJ1-2|TRBD1
TGTGCCAGCAGCCCGCAGGACAGGGGTTATGGCTACACCTTC
CASSPQDRGYGYTF
>TRBV6-6|.|TRBJ2-2|.
TGTGCCAGCAGTTCCCCGAGACTGAACACCGGGGAGCTGTTTTTT
CASSSPRLNTGELFF
>TRBV6-5|.|TRBJ2-5|.
TGTGCCAGCAGAAGGGGATCGGGAGCGGAGACCCAGTACTTC
CASRRGSGAETQYF
>TRBV9|few|TRBJ1-1|TRBD1
TGTGCCAGCAGCCTCCAGGGGGCGAACACTGAAGCTTTCTTT
CASSLQGANTEAFF
>TRBV27|.|TRBJ1-2|TRBD1
TGTGCCACCCGGTCGGGGACAGGGTCTTTTGGCTACACCTTC
CATRSGTGSFGYTF
>TRBV12-5|.|TRBJ1-1|TRBD1
TGTGCTAGTGGTTTGCCCCCCGGACAGGTTTGGGGGTACACTGAAGCTTTCTTT
CASGLPPGQVWGYTEAFF
>TRBV6-1|once|TRBJ2-3|TRBD2
TGTGCCAGCAGTGAGATTTCTAGCGGAGGCACAGATACGCAGTATTTT
CASSEISSGGTDTQYF
>TRBV19|.|TRBJ2-5|TRBD2
TGTGCCAGTAGCCCTGGACTAGCGGGGGGTCAAGAGACCCAGTACTTC
CASSPGLAGGQETQYF
>TRBV19|.|TRBJ1-2|.
TGTGCCAGTAGACTACAGGGCCGGTATGGCTACACCTTC
CASRLQGRYGYTF
>TRBV5-4|.|TRBJ2-2|.
TGTGCCAGCAGCCGGGGAGAGAACACCGGGGAGCTGTTTTTT
CASSRGENTGELFF
>TRBV5-1|.|TRBJ2-5|TRBD1
TGCGCCAGCAGAAAAGGACAGGGTGACTCGGAGACCCAGTACTTC
CASRKGQGDSETQYF
>TRBV9|.|TRBJ2-5|TRBD2
TGTGCCAGCAGCACAAGCGGGGGGCAGGGAGAGACCCAGTACTTC
CASSTSGGQGETQYF
>TRBV19|.|TRBJ1-3|TRBD1
TGTGCCAGTAGTAACCGGGACAGGGTCTCTGGAAACACCATATATTTT
CASSNRDRVSGNTIYF
>TRBV7-9|few|TRBJ1-1|TRBD1
TGTGCCAGCAGCCGCCCGGGACAGGGGGCGCTTACTGAAGCTTTCTTT
CASSRPGQGALTEAFF
>TRBV5-6|.|TRBJ2-1|.
TGTGCCAGCAGCGGAGCATCCTTTAAGTTCTTC
CASSGASFKFF
>TRBV2|.|TRBJ2-5|TRBD2
TGTGCCAGCGGACTAGTTCAAGAGACCCAGTACTTC
CASGLVQETQYF
>TRBV6-1|.|TRBJ2-5|.
TGTGCCAGCATTGGAGTTATGGAAGAGACCCAGTACTTC
CASIGVMEETQYF
>TRBV25-1|.|TRBJ1-6|TRBD1
TGTGCCAGCAGACCCGACAGGGAAGGTTCACCCCTCCACTTT
CASRPDREGSPLHF
>TRBV13|.|TRBJ2-7|TRBD2
TGTGCCAGCAGCTCCAAGCGGGGGGGGCACTACGAGCAGTACTTC
CASSSKRGGHYEQYF
>TRBV6-6|.|TRBJ2-1|TRBD2
TGTGCCAGCAGCCAAAATAGCGGGACCTCCAATGAGCAGTTCTTC
CASSQNSGTSNEQFF
>TRBV10-3|.|TRBJ2-7|TRBD1
TGTGCCATCAATGCCGGGACAGGCACCCCTGGGGAGCAGTACTTC
CAINAGTGTPGEQYF
>TRBV6-6|few|TRBJ1-2|.
TGTGCCAGCAGCGCGCTGAGGGAGGGAGGTGGCTACACCTTC
CASSALREGGGYTF
>TRBV27|.|TRBJ1-1|.
TGTGCCAGCAGTTTATTTGACGGGGGGAGCACTGAAGCTTTCTTT
CASSLFDGGSTEAFF
>TRBV11-2|.|TRBJ2-3|.
TGTGCCAGCAGCGCGAGGACAGATACGCAGTATTTT
CASSARTDTQYF
>TRBV4-1|.|TRBJ1-1|TRBD1
TGCGCCAGCAGCCTCTTAATGGGGACAGGCAAAGAAGACACTGAAGCTTTCTTT
CASSLLMGTGKEDTEAFF
>TRBV7-2|once|TRBJ1-5|.
TGTGCCAGCAGCCTCAGGGTTGACGGATGGTCGAATCAGCCCCAGCATTTT
CASSLRVDGWSNQPQHF
>TRBV6-5|.|TRBJ2-3|TRBD2
TGTGCCAGCAAGGACGGGGGGGGGAGCACAGATACGCAGTATTTT
CASKDGGGSTDTQYF
>TRBV10-2|many|TRBJ2-3|TRBD1
TGCGCCAGCGGACAGGGCGAGGATACGCAGTATTTT
CASGQGEDTQYF
>TRBV28|.|TRBJ1-1|.
TGTGCCAGCAGTAGCCCGGGGAATCGAGCAGCTTTCTTT
CASSSPGNRAAFF
>TRBV4-1|.|TRBJ2-4|TRBD1
TGCGCCAGCAGCCCCTCCCACTTACGCCAGGGGGCCTACATTCAGTACTTC
CASSPSHLRQGAYIQYF
>TRBV5-4|.|TRBJ1-2|TRBD1
TGTGCCAGCAGCTCCGGACAGGGGATGTATGGCTACACCTTC
CASSSGQGMYGYTF
>TRBV7-9|.|TRBJ1-1|TRBD1
TGTGCCAGCAGATTTGACAGGGGCGGCGCTTTCTTT
CASRFDRGGAFF
>TRBV9|.|TRBJ1-1|.
TGTGCCAGCAGCGTAGCGGGAATGGGCACTGAAGCTTTCTTT
CASSVAGMGTEAFF
>TRBV7-9|.|TRBJ1-2|TRBD1
TGTGCCAGCAGCCTCGGGGGACAGACGCTTGGCTACACCTTC
CASSLGGQTLGYTF
>TRBV7-6|.|TRBJ2-1|TRBD2
TGTGCCAGCAGCTCGCTAGCGGGGTCCTACAATGAGCAGTTCTTC
CASSSLAGSYNEQFF
>TRBV29-1|.|TRBJ2-3|TRBD1
TGCAGCACTCTTCAGGGGGGCACAGATACGCAGTATTTT
CSTLQGGTDTQYF
>TRBV7-9|.|TRBJ2-2|TRBD2
TGTGCCAGCAGCAGGACTAGCGGGGGGGCCGGGGAGCTGTTTTTT
CASSRTSGGAGELFF
>TRBV30|.|TRBJ1-1|.
TGTGCCTGGAGTAAGACCCGACTGGTAGAAGCTTTCTTT
CAWSKTRLVEAFF
>TRBV6-5|.|TRBJ2-2|TRBD2
TGTGCCAGCGGGGGGCGGGGGGTCGACACCGGGGAGCTGTTTTTT
CASGGRGVDTGELFF
>TRBV9|.|TRBJ1-2|.
TGTGCCAGCAGCGTAGACAGGGACTATGGCTACACCTTC
CASSVDRDYGYTF
>TRBV14|.|TRBJ2-6|TRBD1
TGTGCCAGCAGCCAAGTCACAGGGGGCGGGTTGTCCAACGTCCTGACTTTC
CASSQVTGGGLSNVLTF
>TRBV28|once|TRBJ2-5|TRBD1
TGTGCCAGCACTTTACTACCCGGACAGGGTGAGACCCAGTACTTC
CASTLLPGQGETQYF
>TRBV4-1|.|TRBJ2-3|TRBD2
TGCGCCAGCAGCCACCCACTAGCGTATAGCACAGATACGCAGTATTTT
CASSHPLAYSTDTQYF
>TRBV27|few|TRBJ2-3|TRBD1
TGTGCCAGCTCTACAGGACAGGGAACAGATACGCAGTATTTT
CASSTGQGTDTQYF
>TRBV7-2|once|TRBJ2-5|.
TGTGCCAGCAGCGCCCGGGGAGGTTTCGAGACCCAGTACTTC
CASSARGGFETQYF
>TRBV9|.|TRBJ2-7|TRBD1
TGTGCCAGCAGCCCACCGGGACAGAACTACGAGCAGTACTTC
CASSPPGQNYEQYF
>TRBV6-5|.|TRBJ1-3|.
TGTGCCAGCAGTTACGACAGGACTTCTGGAAACACCATATATTTT
CASSYDRTSGNTIYF
>TRBV4-3|.|TRBJ1-5|.
TGCGCCAGCAGCCCCACAGGGAAGGCCCAGCCCCAGCATTTT
CASSPTGKAQPQHF